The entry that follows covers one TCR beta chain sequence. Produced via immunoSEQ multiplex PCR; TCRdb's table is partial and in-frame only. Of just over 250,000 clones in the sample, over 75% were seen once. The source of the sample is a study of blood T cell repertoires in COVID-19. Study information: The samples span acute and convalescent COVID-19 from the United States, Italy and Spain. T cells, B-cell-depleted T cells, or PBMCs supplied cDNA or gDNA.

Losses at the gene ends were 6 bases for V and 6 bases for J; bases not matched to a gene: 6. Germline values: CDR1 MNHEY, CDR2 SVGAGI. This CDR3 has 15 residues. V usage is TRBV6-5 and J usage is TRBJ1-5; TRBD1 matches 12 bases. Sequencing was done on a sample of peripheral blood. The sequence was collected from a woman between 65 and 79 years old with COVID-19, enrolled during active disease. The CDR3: CASSVGQGAVQPQHF. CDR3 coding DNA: TGTGCCAGCAGCGTGGGACAGGGGGCCGTTCAGCCCCAGCATTTT.